These 16 T cell receptor beta chains came from one sample sequenced in a study of Graves' ophthalmopathy and Graves' hyperthyroidism. Researchers took RNA transcripts and amplified TCR beta CDR3 regions from them. Second-round multiplex PCR came after first-round RT-PCR with HTBI primers. TCRdb re-derived calls from the multiplex PCR reads in MiXCR, one entry per CDR3 protein. In the table there are about 700,000 distinct CDR3 sequences, more than 40% of which are singletons. The sequenced material came from peripheral blood. Receptors originate from an adult man with Graves' ophthalmopathy.

Many counts were recorded for this clonotype. V is TRBV20-1 and J is TRBJ2-7, with 7 nucleotides matching TRBD2. The length of the CDR3 is 13 residues. The V gene end was trimmed by 3 bases and the J gene end by 3 bases; junction bases not matched to a gene: 5. Germline lookup yields CDR1 DFQATT and CDR2 SNEGSKA (reference sequence). The CDR3 region is CSARSGGVYEQYF. The CDR3 DNA follows: TGCAGTGCTAGGAGTGGGGGGGTCTACGAGCAGTACTTC.

The table lists this clonotype with many counts. V and J are TRBV9 and TRBJ1-5; 7 bases are a match to TRBD1. Germline lookup yields CDR1 SGDLS and CDR2 YYNGEE. The CDR3 contains 17 residues. With V trimmed by 3 bases and J by 2 bases, 11 bases remained unmatched. CDR3 in DNA: TGTGCCAGCAGCGCCGGGACAGTCGATGGTGGCAATCAGCCCCAGCATTTT. Encoded protein: CASSAGTVDGGNQPQHF. Based on the CDR3 plus reference TRBV9 and TRBJ1-5, the full variable domain is DSGVTQTPKHLITATGQRVTLRCSPRSGDLSVYWYQQSLDQGLQFLIQYYNGEERAKGNILERFSAQQFPDLHSELNLSSLELGDSALYFCASSAGTVDGGNQPQHFGDGTRLSIL.

At least ten counts were recorded for this clonotype. The CDR3 bases are TGTGCCATCAGTCCGGGACAGGGGGGCCAAGAGACCCAGTACTTC. It encodes CAISPGQGGQETQYF. This chain links TRBV10-3 with TRBJ2-5; the match to TRBD1 covers 11 bases. Looked up from germline, CDR1 is ENHRY and CDR2 is SYGVKD. The CDR3 contains 15 residues. The V and J ends lost 5 bases and 1 base, in that order; junction bases with no gene match: 3.

This clonotype came up many times. This chain links TRBV7-9 with TRBJ2-5, with 7 bases aligning to TRBD2. Germline V gene sequence: CDR1 SEHNR, CDR2 FQNEAQ (reference sequence). CDR3 size: 15 residues. Trimming cost V 4 bases and J 1 base; bases outside gene matches: 6. The CDR3 reads CASSSPAGVQETQYF. The CDR3 nucleotides are TGTGCCAGCAGCTCCCCTGCGGGAGTCCAAGAGACCCAGTACTTC.

This clonotype was picked up many times. This chain links TRBV5-1 with TRBJ1-1, with 7 bases aligning to TRBD1. The CDR3 runs 12 residues. CDR1 is SGHRS and CDR2 is YFSETQ in the germline V gene. V lost 4 bases, J lost 7 bases, and 4 bases stayed unmatched. The CDR3 nucleotides are TGCGCCAGCAGCAACCGACAGGGTGAAGCTTTCTTT. Encoded protein: CASSNRQGEAFF.

The CDR3 here is CSVAWYTGGDTEAFF. DNA for the CDR3: TGCAGCGTTGCGTGGTACACCGGGGGGGACACTGAAGCTTTCTTT. V gene TRBV29-1 combines with J gene TRBJ1-1; perhaps TRBD1 as D (5 bases). The CDR3 runs to 15 residues. Germline V gene lookup returns CDR1 SQVTM and CDR2 ANQGSEA. Deletions cut 4 bases from V and 3 bases from J, with 18 bases between.

Many counts were recorded for this clonotype. The V gene is TRBV10-3, the J gene TRBJ1-2; 10 positions agree with TRBD1. This CDR3 comprises 13 residues. J was trimmed by 8 bases and V by 4 bases; bases with no gene match: 4. Germline CDR1 ENHRY, CDR2 SYGVKD. As DNA, the CDR3 is TGTGCCATCAGTGCCGACAGGGGGCTGGGCTACACCTTC. It codes for CAISADRGLGYTF.

Many counts were recorded for this clonotype. V and J are TRBV10-3 and TRBJ2-6, with D perhaps matching TRBD1 (6 bases). Trimming cost V 10 bases and J 0 bases, with 16 bases left between them. The CDR3 is 16 amino acids. Looked up from germline, CDR1 is ENHRY and CDR2 is SYGVKD. This CDR3 is CASRQARFSGANVLTF. Written as DNA, the CDR3 is TGTGCCAGTCGACAGGCGAGATTCTCTGGGGCCAACGTCCTGACTTTC.

This clonotype was found a few times. Given a much more abundant clone one base away, this may be a read error. The genes are TRBV12-3 or TRBV12-4 and TRBJ2-7; 9 bases line up with TRBD1. The CDR3 consists of 14 residues. With 4 bases clipped from V and 3 bases from J, the junction kept 4 bases outside the gene matches. The CDR3 region has the DNA TGTGCCAGCAGTTCCGGGACAGGGATCTACGAGCAGTACTTC. Encoded protein: CASSSGTGIYEQYF.

In its sample, this clonotype was seen many times. In nucleotides, the CDR3 is TGTGCCAGCAGCCTGGGGTCTCCGGGTGGTAATTCACCCCTCCACTTT. It specifies CASSLGSPGGNSPLHF. This chain joins TRBV7-3 and TRBJ1-6, with unresolved D. CDR1 is SGHTA and CDR2 is FQGTGA in the germline V gene. V gave up 5 bases and J gave up 6 bases, with 17 bases separating them. This CDR3 contains 16 residues.

This clonotype was seen many times. The chain uses TRBV10-3 and TRBJ2-2, with 10 bases matching TRBD1. V was pared by 4 bases and J by 6 bases, with 8 bases of the junction left unmatched. Germline CDR1 is ENHRY and CDR2 is SYGVKD. The CDR3 spans 16 residues. The CDR3 region is CAISATGQGDAGELFF. CDR3 nucleotide sequence: TGTGCCATCAGTGCGACTGGACAGGGGGATGCCGGGGAGCTGTTTTTT.

There are many counts of this clonotype. This chain uses TRBV29-1 with TRBJ2-7; 9 nucleotides match TRBD1. Germline V lookup: CDR1 SQVTM, CDR2 ANQGSEA. V shed 6 bases and J 1 base; nucleotides not matched to a gene: 4. The CDR3 is made up of 13 amino acids. CDR3 loop: CSVLTGGSYEQYF. The CDR3, as DNA: TGCAGCGTCCTGACAGGGGGGTCCTACGAGCAGTACTTC.

This clonotype was seen repeatedly, ten times or more. The chain links TRBV11-2 to TRBJ2-7; 9 nucleotides line up with TRBD1. Germline trimming cut 2 bases from V and 4 bases from J; bases unmatched to any gene: 3. The CDR3 covers 14 residues. In germline, CDR1 is SGHAT, CDR2 FQNNGV. The CDR3 region has the DNA TGTGCCAGCAGCTTATTGGGACAGGGATACGAGCAGTACTTC. Amino acid sequence: CASSLLGQGYEQYF.

A word on this clonotype: At one end, the junction sequence differs from germline, possibly due to a read error. The chain uses TRBV7-2 and TRBJ2-7, with 15 bases that match TRBD2. The CDR3 contains 18 residues. Germline values: CDR1 SGHTA, CDR2 FQGNSA. CDR3 sequence: CASSPDGLAGGLDYEQYF. For the CDR3, the DNA is TGTGCCAGCAGCCCGGATGGACTAGCGGGGGGGCTGGACTACGAGCAGTACTTT.

Concerning this clonotype: The CDR3 does not close with the conserved phenylalanine or tryptophan, likely indicating a read error. The CDR3 protein is CSVPIAGLAAETQYL. DNA of the CDR3: TGCAGCGTTCCAATAGCGGGGCTCGCCGCAGAGACCCAGTACCTC. The chain couples TRBV29-1 to TRBJ2-5; the match to TRBD2 covers 8 bases. The CDR3 sequence is 15 residues long. Trimming cost V 5 bases and J 4 bases; bases outside gene matches: 12. From germline, CDR1 is SQVTM and CDR2 ANQGSEA.

There are a few counts of this clonotype. V gene TRBV11-2 combines with J gene TRBJ2-7; D gene unclear. Germline V CDR1 and CDR2: SGHAT, FQNNGV. V was cut by 5 bases and J by 0 bases, with 11 bases left in between. CDR3 length: 14 residues. The CDR3 nucleotides are TGTGCCAGCAGCCCCTCGGACGGCTCCTACGAGCAGTACTTC. Amino acid sequence: CASSPSDGSYEQYF.